The sequence of this T cell receptor (beta chain) was determined in a study of blood T cell repertoires in COVID-19. As for the study in general: The United States, Italy and Spain supplied acute and convalescent COVID-19 samples.

TCRdb keeps only in-frame clones here, not all; method: immunoSEQ multiplex PCR. This sample carries roughly 330,000 clones, 88% of them seen once, and the ten largest clones take around 4%. The V end was cut by 4 bases, the J end by 0 bases, with 12 bases between. CDR3 length equals 15 residues. The germline CDR1 and CDR2 sequences are SGHRS and YFSETQ. The sequence came from a woman in her 50s with active or convalescent COVID-19. The rearrangement links TRBV5-1 to TRBJ2-3, with a weak D call TRBD1 (5 bases). Sequenced material: peripheral blood. This chain's CDR3 is CASSIGASSTDTQYF. As DNA, the CDR3 is TGCGCCAGCAGCATAGGGGCCTCTAGCACAGATACGCAGTATTTT.